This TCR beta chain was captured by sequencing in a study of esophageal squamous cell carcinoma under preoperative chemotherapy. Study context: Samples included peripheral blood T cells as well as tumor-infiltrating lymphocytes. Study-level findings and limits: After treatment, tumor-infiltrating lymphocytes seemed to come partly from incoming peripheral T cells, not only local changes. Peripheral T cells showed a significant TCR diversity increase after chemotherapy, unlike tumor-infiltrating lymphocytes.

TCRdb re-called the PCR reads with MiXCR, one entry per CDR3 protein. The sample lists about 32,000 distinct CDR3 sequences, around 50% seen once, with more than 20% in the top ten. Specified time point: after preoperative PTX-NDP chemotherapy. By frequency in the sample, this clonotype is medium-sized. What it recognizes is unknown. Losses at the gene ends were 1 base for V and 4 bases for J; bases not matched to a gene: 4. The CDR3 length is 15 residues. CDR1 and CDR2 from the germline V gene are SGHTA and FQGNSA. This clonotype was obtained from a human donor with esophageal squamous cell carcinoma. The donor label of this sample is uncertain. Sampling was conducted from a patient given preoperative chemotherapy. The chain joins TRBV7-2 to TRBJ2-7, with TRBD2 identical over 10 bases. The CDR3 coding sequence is TGTGCCAGCAGCTTAGGGCTAGCGGGGGTTTACGAGCAGTACTTC. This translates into CASSLGLAGVYEQYF. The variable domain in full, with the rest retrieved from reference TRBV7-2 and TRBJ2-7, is GAGVSQSPSNKVTEKGKDVELRCDPISGHTALYWYRQSLGQGLEFLIYFQGNSAPDKSGLPSDRFSAERTGGSVSTLTIQRTQQEDSAVYLCASSLGLAGVYEQYFGPGTRLTVT.